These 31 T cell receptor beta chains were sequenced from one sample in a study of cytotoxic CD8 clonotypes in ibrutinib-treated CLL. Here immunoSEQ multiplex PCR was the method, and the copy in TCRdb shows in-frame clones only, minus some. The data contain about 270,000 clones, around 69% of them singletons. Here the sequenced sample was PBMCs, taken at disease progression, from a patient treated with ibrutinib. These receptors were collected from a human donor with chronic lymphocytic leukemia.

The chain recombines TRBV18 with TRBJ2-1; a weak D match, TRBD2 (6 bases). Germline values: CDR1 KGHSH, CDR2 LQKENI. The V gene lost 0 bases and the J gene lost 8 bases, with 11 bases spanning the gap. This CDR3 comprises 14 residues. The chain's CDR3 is CASSPPTSRYEQFF. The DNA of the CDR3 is TGTGCCAGCTCACCACCTACTAGCAGGTATGAGCAGTTCTTC.

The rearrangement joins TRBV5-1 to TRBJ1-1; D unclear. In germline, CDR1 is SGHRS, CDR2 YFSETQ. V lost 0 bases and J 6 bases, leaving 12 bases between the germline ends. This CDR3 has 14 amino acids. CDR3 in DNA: TGCGCCAGCAGCTTGGGATCGGATTCGGCTGAAGCTTTCTTT. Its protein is CASSLGSDSAEAFF.

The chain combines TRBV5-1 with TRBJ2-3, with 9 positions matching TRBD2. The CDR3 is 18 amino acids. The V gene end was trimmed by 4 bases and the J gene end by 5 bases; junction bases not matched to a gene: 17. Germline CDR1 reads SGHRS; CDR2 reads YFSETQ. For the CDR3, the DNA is TGCGCCAGCAGCCTCCCTAACTCAATAGCGGGAGTGGTAGATACGCAGTATTTT. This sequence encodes CASSLPNSIAGVVDTQYF.

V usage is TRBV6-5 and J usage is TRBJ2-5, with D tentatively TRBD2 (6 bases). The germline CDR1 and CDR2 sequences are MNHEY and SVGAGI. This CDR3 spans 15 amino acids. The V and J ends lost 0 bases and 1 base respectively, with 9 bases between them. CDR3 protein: CASSYSLRGQETQYF. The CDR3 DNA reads TGTGCCAGCAGTTACTCGCTGCGGGGCCAAGAGACCCAGTACTTC.

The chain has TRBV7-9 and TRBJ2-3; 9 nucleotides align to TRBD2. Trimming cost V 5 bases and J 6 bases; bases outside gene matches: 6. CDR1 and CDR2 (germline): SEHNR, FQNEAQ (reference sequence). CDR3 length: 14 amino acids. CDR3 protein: CASSHSGGVDTQYF. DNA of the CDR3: TGTGCCAGCAGCCATAGCGGGGGTGTCGATACGCAGTATTTT.

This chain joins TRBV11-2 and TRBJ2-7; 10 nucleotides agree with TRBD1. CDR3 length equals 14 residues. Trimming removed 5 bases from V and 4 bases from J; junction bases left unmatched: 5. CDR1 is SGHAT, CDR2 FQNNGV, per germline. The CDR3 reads CASSLTGGGYEQYF. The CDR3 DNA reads TGTGCCAGCAGCCTGACAGGGGGCGGTTACGAGCAGTACTTC.

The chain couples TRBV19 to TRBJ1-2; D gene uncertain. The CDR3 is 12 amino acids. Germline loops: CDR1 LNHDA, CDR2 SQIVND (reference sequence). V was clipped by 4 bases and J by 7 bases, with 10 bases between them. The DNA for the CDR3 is TGTGCCAGTAGTACACGGACGGCTGGCTACACCTTC. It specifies CASSTRTAGYTF.

The CDR3 loop reads CAISDSSGATYEQYF. The CDR3 region has the DNA TGTGCCATCAGTGATTCTAGCGGGGCCACGTACGAGCAGTACTTC. The gene calls are TRBV10-3 and TRBJ2-7, with TRBD2 matching 9 bases. The germline V gene encodes CDR1 ENHRY and CDR2 SYGVKD. This CDR3 comprises 15 residues. Germline trimming cut 3 bases from V and 4 bases from J; bases unmatched to any gene: 7.

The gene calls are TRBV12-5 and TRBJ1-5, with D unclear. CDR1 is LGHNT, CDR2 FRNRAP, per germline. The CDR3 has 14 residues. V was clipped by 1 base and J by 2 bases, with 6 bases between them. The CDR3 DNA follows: TGTGCTAGTGGTTTGGGACTGCGCAATCAGCCCCAGCATTTT. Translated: CASGLGLRNQPQHF.

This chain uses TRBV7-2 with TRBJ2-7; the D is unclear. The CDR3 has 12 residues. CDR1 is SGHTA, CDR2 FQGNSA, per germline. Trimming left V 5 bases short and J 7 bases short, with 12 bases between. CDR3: CASSPILGEQYF. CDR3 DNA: TGTGCCAGCAGCCCCATCCTGGGGGAGCAGTACTTC. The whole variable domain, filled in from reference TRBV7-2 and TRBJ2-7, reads GAGVSQSPSNKVTEKGKDVELRCDPISGHTALYWYRQSLGQGLEFLIYFQGNSAPDKSGLPSDRFSAERTGGSVSTLTIQRTQQEDSAVYLCASSPILGEQYFGPGTRLTVT.

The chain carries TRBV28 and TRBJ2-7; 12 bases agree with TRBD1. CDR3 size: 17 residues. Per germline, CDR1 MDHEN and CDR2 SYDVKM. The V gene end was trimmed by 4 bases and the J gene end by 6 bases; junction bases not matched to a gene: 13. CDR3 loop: CASSSSHPGTGGSEQYF. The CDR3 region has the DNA TGTGCCAGCAGTTCTAGCCATCCCGGGACAGGGGGCTCCGAGCAGTACTTC.

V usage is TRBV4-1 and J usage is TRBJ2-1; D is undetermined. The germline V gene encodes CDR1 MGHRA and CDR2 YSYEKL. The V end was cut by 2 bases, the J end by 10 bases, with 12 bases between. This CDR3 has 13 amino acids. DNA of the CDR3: TGCGCCAGCAGCCAATACCCCACCGCGGAGCAGTTCTTC. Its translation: CASSQYPTAEQFF.

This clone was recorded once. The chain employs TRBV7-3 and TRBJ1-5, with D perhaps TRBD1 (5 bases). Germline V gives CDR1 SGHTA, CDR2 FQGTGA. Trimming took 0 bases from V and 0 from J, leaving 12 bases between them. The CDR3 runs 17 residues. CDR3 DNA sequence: TGTGCCAGCAGCTTAACCCGACAGACATATAGCAATCAGCCCCAGCATTTT. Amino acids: CASSLTRQTYSNQPQHF.

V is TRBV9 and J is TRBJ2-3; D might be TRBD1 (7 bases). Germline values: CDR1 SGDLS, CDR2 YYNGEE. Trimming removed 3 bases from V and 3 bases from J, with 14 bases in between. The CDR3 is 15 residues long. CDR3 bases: TGTGCCAGCAGCGGAACGGAGGGGGCAACAGATACGCAGTATTTT. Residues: CASSGTEGATDTQYF.

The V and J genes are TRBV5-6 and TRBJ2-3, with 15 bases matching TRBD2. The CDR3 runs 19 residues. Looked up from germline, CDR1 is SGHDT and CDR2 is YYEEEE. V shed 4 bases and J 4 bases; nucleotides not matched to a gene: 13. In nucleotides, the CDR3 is TGTGCCAGCAGCCTGAGGACTAGCGGGAGGGCCGAGGGGGCAGATACGCAGTATTTT. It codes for CASSLRTSGRAEGADTQYF. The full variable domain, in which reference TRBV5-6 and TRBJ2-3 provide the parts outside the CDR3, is DAGVTQSPTHLIKTRGQQVTLRCSPKSGHDTVSWYQQALGQGPQFIFQYYEEEERQRGNFPDRFSGHQFPNYSSELNVNALLLGDSALYLCASSLRTSGRAEGADTQYFGPGTRLTVL.

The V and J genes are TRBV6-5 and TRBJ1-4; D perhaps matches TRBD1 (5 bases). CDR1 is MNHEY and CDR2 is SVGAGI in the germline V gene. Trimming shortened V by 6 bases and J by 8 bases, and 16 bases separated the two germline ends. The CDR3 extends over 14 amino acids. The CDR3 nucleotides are TGTGCCAGCAGGTCCGGGACCTTACGGGAAAAACTGTTTTTT. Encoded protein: CASRSGTLREKLFF.

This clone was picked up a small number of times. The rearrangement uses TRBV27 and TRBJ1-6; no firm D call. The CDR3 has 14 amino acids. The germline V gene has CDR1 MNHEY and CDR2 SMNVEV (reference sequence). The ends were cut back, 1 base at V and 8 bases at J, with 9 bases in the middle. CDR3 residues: CASSLLIGDSPLHF. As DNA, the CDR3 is TGTGCCAGCAGTTTATTGATCGGAGATTCACCCCTCCACTTT.

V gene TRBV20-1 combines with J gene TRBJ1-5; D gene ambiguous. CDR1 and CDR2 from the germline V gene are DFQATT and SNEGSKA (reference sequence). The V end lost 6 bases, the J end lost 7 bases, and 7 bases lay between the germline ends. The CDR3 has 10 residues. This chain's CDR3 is CSAPGQPQHF. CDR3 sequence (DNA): TGCAGTGCCCCCGGGCAGCCCCAGCATTTT.

CDR3 bases: TGCGCCAGCAGCCAAGGATACCGGGACGGGGGAGACTACGAGCAGTACTTC. Residues: CASSQGYRDGGDYEQYF. J is TRBJ2-7 and V is TRBV4-1, with a possible D match to TRBD2 (6 bases). Germline CDR1 MGHRA, CDR2 YSYEKL. V shed 1 base and J shed 3 bases, with 19 bases lying between them. The CDR3 is 17 amino acids.

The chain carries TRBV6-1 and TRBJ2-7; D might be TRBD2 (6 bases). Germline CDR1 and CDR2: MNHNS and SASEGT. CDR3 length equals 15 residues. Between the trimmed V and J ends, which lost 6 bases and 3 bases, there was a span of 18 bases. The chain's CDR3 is CASSRPGLTDYEQYF. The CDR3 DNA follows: TGTGCCAGCAGCCGACCGGGACTGACAGACTACGAGCAGTACTTC.

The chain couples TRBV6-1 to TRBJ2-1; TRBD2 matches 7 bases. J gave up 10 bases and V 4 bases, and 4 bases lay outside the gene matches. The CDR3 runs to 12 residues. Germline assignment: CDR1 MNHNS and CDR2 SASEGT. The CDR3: CASSGQLAEQFF. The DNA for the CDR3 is TGTGCCAGCAGTGGACAACTAGCGGAGCAGTTCTTC.

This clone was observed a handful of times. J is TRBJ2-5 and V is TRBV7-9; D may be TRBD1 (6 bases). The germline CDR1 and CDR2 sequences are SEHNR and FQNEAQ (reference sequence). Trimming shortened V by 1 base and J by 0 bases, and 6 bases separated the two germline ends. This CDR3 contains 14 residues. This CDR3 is CASSLDRDQETQYF. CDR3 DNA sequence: TGTGCCAGCAGCTTAGACAGGGACCAAGAGACCCAGTACTTC.

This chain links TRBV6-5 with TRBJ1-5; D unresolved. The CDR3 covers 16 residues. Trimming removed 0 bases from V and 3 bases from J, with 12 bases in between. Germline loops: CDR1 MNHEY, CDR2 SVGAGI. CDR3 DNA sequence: TGTGCCAGCAGTTACTCGTATAGGCCCCTCAATCAGCCCCAGCATTTT. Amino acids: CASSYSYRPLNQPQHF.

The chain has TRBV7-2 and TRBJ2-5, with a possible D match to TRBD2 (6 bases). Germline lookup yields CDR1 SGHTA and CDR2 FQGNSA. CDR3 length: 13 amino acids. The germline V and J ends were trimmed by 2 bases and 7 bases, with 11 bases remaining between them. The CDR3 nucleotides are TGTGCCAGCAGCTTAAGTCTGGGGGGGACCCAGTACTTC. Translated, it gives CASSLSLGGTQYF.

The DNA of the CDR3 is TGTGCCAGTAGTCTAACAGGGTCGGTCTACAATGAGCAGTTCTTC. Translated: CASSLTGSVYNEQFF. The rearrangement links TRBV19 to TRBJ2-1; D may be TRBD1 (6 bases). The germline V gene has CDR1 LNHDA and CDR2 SQIVND (reference sequence). Trimming took 5 bases from V and 3 from J, leaving 14 bases between them. The CDR3 is 15 amino acids.

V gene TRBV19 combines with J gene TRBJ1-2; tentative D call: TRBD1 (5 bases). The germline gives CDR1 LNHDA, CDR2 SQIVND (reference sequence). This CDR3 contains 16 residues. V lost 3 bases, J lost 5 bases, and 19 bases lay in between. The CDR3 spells CASSIFSPGPGYGYTF. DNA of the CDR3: TGTGCCAGTAGTATTTTCTCCCCGGGACCAGGGTATGGCTACACCTTC.

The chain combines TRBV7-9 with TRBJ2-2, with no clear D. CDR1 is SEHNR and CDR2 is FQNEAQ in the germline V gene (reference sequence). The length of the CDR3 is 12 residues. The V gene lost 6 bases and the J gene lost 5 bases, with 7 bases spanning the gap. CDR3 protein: CASSHQTGELFF. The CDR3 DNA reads TGTGCCAGCAGTCATCAGACCGGGGAGCTGTTTTTT. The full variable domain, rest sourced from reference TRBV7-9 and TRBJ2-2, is DTGVSQNPRHKITKRGQNVTFRCDPISEHNRLYWYRQTLGQGPEFLTYFQNEAQLEKSRLLSDRFSAERPKGSFSTLEIQRTEQGDSAMYLCASSHQTGELFFGEGSRLTVL.

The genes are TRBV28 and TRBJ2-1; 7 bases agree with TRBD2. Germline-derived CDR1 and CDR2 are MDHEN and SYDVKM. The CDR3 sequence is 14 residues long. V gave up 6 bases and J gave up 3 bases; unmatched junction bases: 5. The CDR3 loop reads CASRRTSLYNEQFF. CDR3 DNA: TGTGCCAGCAGAAGGACTAGTCTCTACAATGAGCAGTTCTTC.

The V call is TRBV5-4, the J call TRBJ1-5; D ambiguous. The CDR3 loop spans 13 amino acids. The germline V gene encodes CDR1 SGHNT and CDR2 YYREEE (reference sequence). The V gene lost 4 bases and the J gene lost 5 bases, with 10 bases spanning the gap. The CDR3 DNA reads TGTGCCAGCAGCCCGGGTCTCGATCAGCCCCAGCATTTT. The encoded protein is CASSPGLDQPQHF.

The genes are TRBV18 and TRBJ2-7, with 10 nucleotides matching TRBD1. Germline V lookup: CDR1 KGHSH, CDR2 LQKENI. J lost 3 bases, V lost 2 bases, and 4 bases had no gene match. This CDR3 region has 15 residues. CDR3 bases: TGTGCCAGCTCACCAACGACAGGGGGCGGCTACGAGCAGTACTTC. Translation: CASSPTTGGGYEQYF.

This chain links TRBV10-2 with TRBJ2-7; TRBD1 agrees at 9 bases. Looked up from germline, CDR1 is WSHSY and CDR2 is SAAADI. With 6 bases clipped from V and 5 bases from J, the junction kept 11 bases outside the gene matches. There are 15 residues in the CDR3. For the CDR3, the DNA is TGCGCCAGCAGCGACACAGGGGGCGCGTCCCACGAGCAGTACTTC. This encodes CASSDTGGASHEQYF.